Listed here are 12 T cell receptor beta chains from one sample, sequenced in a study of glioma-infiltrating T cells after dendritic cell vaccination. Using immunoSEQ multiplex PCR, the repertoire was profiled, and TCRdb retains in-frame clones only, with some absent. The repertoire consists of about 92,000 clones, with approximately 90% occurring once and the leading ten covering about a sixth. The starting material was blood, obtained before dendritic cell vaccination. The receptor source for this set is a human donor with glioblastoma.

This chain connects TRBV4-1 to TRBJ2-3, with 8 bases matching TRBD2. Trimming took 0 bases from V and 0 from J; bases not matched to a gene: 5. This CDR3 has 17 amino acids. CDR1 is MGHRA, CDR2 YSYEKL, per germline. The CDR3 region has the DNA TGCGCCAGCAGCCAAGAGGGTAGCGGGACAAGCACAGATACGCAGTATTTT. This encodes CASSQEGSGTSTDTQYF.

J is TRBJ2-2 and V is TRBV19; 9 positions agree with TRBD1. Germline loops: CDR1 LNHDA, CDR2 SQIVND (reference sequence). The CDR3 totals 14 residues. V shed 10 bases and J 0 bases; nucleotides not matched to a gene: 3. The CDR3 DNA sequence: TGTGCCATAGGGACAGGGACGAACACCGGGGAGCTGTTTTTT. Translating gives CAIGTGTNTGELFF.

The gene calls are TRBV5-1 and TRBJ2-3; the match to TRBD1 covers 10 bases. Germline V gene sequence: CDR1 SGHRS, CDR2 YFSETQ. Unmatched junction bases numbered 10, after V lost 4 bases and J lost 8 bases. The CDR3 extends over 15 amino acids. In nucleotides, the CDR3 is TGCGCCAGCAGCCCCGGACAGGGGGATTGGGGTACGCAGTATTTT. Amino acids: CASSPGQGDWGTQYF.

This rearrangement joins TRBV7-2 to TRBJ1-1; D gene unclear. The CDR3 loop spans 12 amino acids. The germline V gene has CDR1 SGHTA and CDR2 FQGNSA. Trimming removed 3 bases from V and 3 bases from J, with 5 bases in between. The CDR3 sequence is CASSFTDTEAFF. The CDR3 DNA reads as TGTGCCAGCAGCTTTACAGACACTGAAGCTTTCTTT.

V usage is TRBV7-6 and J usage is TRBJ1-3; D is uncertain. This CDR3 contains 15 residues. The germline V gene has CDR1 SGHVS and CDR2 FNYEAQ. V was cut by 5 bases and J by 1 base, with 12 bases left in between. The CDR3, as DNA: TGTGCCAGCAGCCCCACGGGTCTATCTGGAAACACCATATATTTT. The encoded protein is CASSPTGLSGNTIYF.

The rearrangement uses TRBV7-2 and TRBJ2-5, with TRBD2 identical over 9 bases. The germline V gene encodes CDR1 SGHTA and CDR2 FQGNSA. The CDR3 consists of 16 residues. With 1 base clipped from V and 0 bases from J, the junction kept 3 bases outside the gene matches. The CDR3 protein is CASSLGLAGHQETQYF. In DNA form, the CDR3 reads TGTGCCAGCAGCTTAGGGCTAGCGGGGCACCAAGAGACCCAGTACTTC.

The chain links TRBV4-3 to TRBJ2-1; D is uncertain. The germline CDR1 and CDR2 sequences are LGHNA and YSLEER. CDR3 length: 15 residues. V lost 0 bases to trimming and J lost 5 bases, with 11 bases between them. The CDR3 nucleotides read TGCGCCAGCAGCCAAGAGTTATACGCGAACAATGAGCAGTTCTTC. This codes for CASSQELYANNEQFF.

The V call is TRBV23-1, the J call TRBJ1-5, with a weak D call TRBD1 (6 bases). TRBV23-1 is an open reading frame whose function is uncertain. CDR3 length equals 13 residues. V shed 11 bases and J shed 2 bases, with 13 bases lying between them. The CDR3 DNA reads as TGCGCCGGCCAGGGGTACGGCAATCAGCCCCAGCATTTT. Its protein is CAGQGYGNQPQHF.

The V gene is TRBV5-4, the J gene TRBJ2-7; D ambiguous. The germline V gene encodes CDR1 SGHNT and CDR2 YYREEE (reference sequence). This CDR3 spans 15 amino acids. V was clipped by 0 bases and J by 2 bases, with 12 bases between them. The CDR3 sequence is CASSLDGQATYEQYF. The DNA for the CDR3 is TGTGCCAGCAGCTTGGATGGTCAGGCTACCTACGAGCAGTACTTC. Full variable domain (outside the CDR3, taken from reference TRBV5-4 and TRBJ2-7): ETGVTQSPTHLIKTRGQQVTLRCSSQSGHNTVSWYQQALGQGPQFIFQYYREEENGRGNFPPRFSGLQFPNYSSELNVNALELDDSALYLCASSLDGQATYEQYFGPGTRLTVT.

The chain is built from TRBV30 and TRBJ2-2, with TRBD1 as a possible D gene (6 bases). The germline V and J ends were trimmed by 1 base and 6 bases, with 6 bases remaining between them. Germline lookup yields CDR1 GTSNPN and CDR2 SVGIG (reference sequence). This CDR3 has 12 residues. In nucleotides, the CDR3 is TGTGCCTGGAGTGAGGGGGCCGGGGAGCTGTTTTTT. Its protein is CAWSEGAGELFF. Looking up the rest from reference TRBV30 and TRBJ2-2 gives the full variable domain: SQTIHQWPATLVQPVGSPLSLECTVEGTSNPNLYWYRQAAGRGLQLLFYSVGIGQISSEVPQNLSASRPQDRQFILSSKKLLLSDSGFYLCAWSEGAGELFFGEGSRLTVL.

The rearrangement joins TRBV6-4 to TRBJ2-3; 15 bases agree with TRBD2. Germline values: CDR1 MRHNA, CDR2 SNTAGT. This CDR3 is built from 16 residues. V gave up 6 bases and J gave up 4 bases; unmatched junction bases: 5. CDR3 in amino acids: CASSSGLAGGADTQYF. Written as DNA, the CDR3 is TGTGCCAGCAGCTCCGGACTAGCGGGAGGGGCAGATACGCAGTATTTT.

The gene calls are TRBV11-2 and TRBJ2-5; D is ambiguous. The CDR3 contains 14 residues. Germline V gene data show CDR1 as SGHAT and CDR2 as FQNNGV. V gave up 0 bases and J gave up 4 bases, with 9 bases separating them. This chain's CDR3 is CASSLDSRAETQYF. The DNA for the CDR3 is TGTGCCAGCAGCTTAGATTCTAGAGCAGAGACCCAGTACTTC. Full variable domain (outside the CDR3, taken from reference TRBV11-2 and TRBJ2-5): EAGVAQSPRYKIIEKRQSVAFWCNPISGHATLYWYQQILGQGPKLLIQFQNNGVVDDSQLPKDRFSAERLKGVDSTLKIQPAKLEDSAVYLCASSLDSRAETQYFGPGTRLLVL.